This entry lists 4 T cell receptor beta chains sequenced from one sample in a study of T cells in narcolepsy. Assay used: immunoSEQ multiplex PCR; TCRdb lists only in-frame clones, some missing. This table has fewer than 40,000 clones, 82% appearing once. Sequencing was carried out using CD45RA- memory CD4+ T cells from PBMCs. These receptors were collected from a human donor with narcolepsy.

The chain links TRBV7-9 to TRBJ2-1, with 10 bases aligning to TRBD2. V lost 5 bases, J lost 0 bases, and 7 bases stayed unmatched. This CDR3 has 17 residues. The germline CDR1 and CDR2 sequences are SEHNR and FQNEAQ (reference sequence). CDR3 coding DNA: TGTGCCAGCAGCACCGGGACTAGCGAGAGCTCCTACAATGAGCAGTTCTTC. This translates into CASSTGTSESSYNEQFF.

The chain is built from TRBV7-2 and TRBJ2-1, with D unresolved. V was shortened by 4 bases and J by 10 bases, with 11 bases between the two germline ends. The CDR3 is 12 residues long. Germline V gene data show CDR1 as SGHTA and CDR2 as FQGNSA. CDR3 loop: CASSSITWEQFF. CDR3 bases: TGTGCCAGCAGCTCGATAACTTGGGAGCAGTTCTTC.

The V call is TRBV6-1, the J call TRBJ2-7, with D perhaps TRBD1 (7 bases). The V gene's germline CDR1 is MNHNS and CDR2 SASEGT. The V end lost 7 bases, the J end lost 6 bases, and 10 bases lay between the germline ends. This CDR3 comprises 11 residues. This chain's CDR3 is CASTGGREQYF. CDR3 nucleotide sequence: TGTGCCAGCACAGGGGGGCGCGAGCAGTACTTC.

The CDR3 sequence is CASSLAAGPAYEQYF. The CDR3 nucleotides read TGCGCCAGCAGCTTGGCCGCGGGACCTGCCTACGAGCAGTACTTC. The chain employs TRBV5-1 and TRBJ2-7; D is possibly TRBD2 (6 bases). Germline loops: CDR1 SGHRS, CDR2 YFSETQ. This CDR3 is built from 15 residues. With 0 bases removed from V and 2 bases from J, the gap between germline ends came to 12 bases.